This entry lists 27 T cell receptor beta chains sequenced from one sample in a study of blood T cell repertoires in COVID-19. The protocol was immunoSEQ multiplex PCR, while the TCRdb copy is restricted to in-frame clones and leaves out a portion. Of a few hundred thousand clones detected, under 90% appear once; the ten largest clones hold about 9.4%. Input material: PBMCs or T cells enriched from blood (not recorded which). The receptors were gathered from a woman younger than 35 who had recovered from COVID-19.

This clone came up once. The chain is built from TRBV6-2 or TRBV6-3 and TRBJ2-4; D possibly corresponds to TRBD2 (5 bases). V was pared by 0 bases and J by 2 bases, with 8 bases between. CDR1 and CDR2 (germline): MNHEY, SVGEGT. The CDR3 extends over 15 amino acids. The CDR3: CASSYSRVTKNIQYF. The CDR3 region has the DNA TGTGCCAGCAGTTACTCGAGGGTTACCAAAAACATTCAGTACTTC.

V is TRBV2 and J is TRBJ1-5; 8 positions match TRBD1. V was clipped by 2 bases and J by 6 bases; unmatched bases: 6. The germline V gene has CDR1 SNHLY and CDR2 FYNNEI. There are 15 residues in the CDR3. The CDR3 DNA follows: TGTGCCAGCAGTGAATCGGGACAGGCGACTCAGCCCCAGCATTTT. The encoded protein is CASSESGQATQPQHF.

This CDR3 is CASRKSLNTEAFF. DNA of the CDR3: TGTGCCAGCAGAAAGAGCCTGAACACTGAAGCTTTCTTT. V is TRBV27 and J is TRBJ1-1; D call uncertain. Germline V gene data show CDR1 as MNHEY and CDR2 as SMNVEV (reference sequence). CDR3 length: 13 residues. Trimming stripped 6 bases from V and 0 bases from J, with 8 bases between.

The chain employs TRBV6-4 and TRBJ1-2; possibly TRBD1 for D (6 bases). Germline CDR1 and CDR2: MRHNA and SNTAGT. V lost 6 bases and J 0 bases, leaving 11 bases between the germline ends. The CDR3 totals 14 residues. The CDR3 spells CASSRDNTNYGYTF. As DNA, the CDR3 is TGTGCCAGCAGCCGGGACAACACTAACTATGGCTACACCTTC.

V and J are TRBV19 and TRBJ1-3; no firm D call. Trimming stripped 5 bases from V and 6 bases from J, with 11 bases between. The CDR3 has 13 residues. The V gene's germline CDR1 is LNHDA and CDR2 SQIVND (reference sequence). The CDR3 nucleotides read TGTGCCAGTAGTCGAGGCAATGAAAACACCATATATTTT. It translates to CASSRGNENTIYF.

This chain connects TRBV19 to TRBJ1-6; unclear D gene. V was cut by 7 bases and J by 0 bases, with 7 bases left in between. CDR3 length: 14 amino acids. CDR1 and CDR2 (germline): LNHDA, SQIVND (reference sequence). CDR3 sequence: CASNESSYNSPLHF. The DNA for the CDR3 is TGTGCCAGTAACGAGAGCTCCTATAATTCACCCCTCCACTTT.

In DNA form, the CDR3 reads TGTGCCAGCAGTTTAAGGAGGGACTCTGGCTACACCTTC. It is translated as CASSLRRDSGYTF. The V and J genes are TRBV12-3 or TRBV12-4 and TRBJ1-2, with D tentatively TRBD1 (5 bases). CDR3 length: 13 residues. Trimming left V 2 bases short and J 7 bases short, with 11 bases between.

The CDR3 nucleotides read TGTGCCAGCAGTGACCTGGGACTAGCGGCATACAATGAGCAGTTCTTC. Translating it yields CASSDLGLAAYNEQFF. The chain is built from TRBV6-4 and TRBJ2-1; 11 positions match TRBD2. V lost 2 bases, J lost 4 bases, and 4 bases stayed unmatched. The length of the CDR3 is 16 residues. Looked up from germline, CDR1 is MRHNA and CDR2 is SNTAGT.

This rearrangement joins TRBV18 to TRBJ1-1; 7 bases are a match to TRBD1. Germline V gives CDR1 KGHSH, CDR2 LQKENI. The CDR3 runs 16 residues. With 5 bases clipped from V and 1 base from J, the junction kept 10 bases outside the gene matches. The CDR3 here is CASSSSTGTANTEAFF. Written as DNA, the CDR3 is TGTGCCAGCTCATCAAGCACCGGGACAGCGAACACTGAAGCTTTCTTT.

The table lists this clone with a count of one. The rearrangement links TRBV5-1 to TRBJ2-5, with TRBD2 matching 9 bases. The V gene's germline CDR1 is SGHRS and CDR2 YFSETQ. The CDR3 is 15 residues long. V lost 7 bases and J lost 4; bases outside the gene matches: 11. The DNA of the CDR3 is TGCGCCAGCGGGATTCAGCGGGAGGTTGGAGAGACCCAGTACTTC. It encodes CASGIQREVGETQYF.

This rearrangement joins TRBV9 to TRBJ1-2, with 7 nucleotides matching TRBD1. Trimming took 1 base from V and 4 from J; bases not matched to a gene: 7. Germline CDR1 SGDLS, CDR2 YYNGEE. This CDR3 is 15 amino acids long. This CDR3 reads CASSVRGDSSYGYTF. In nucleotides, the CDR3 is TGTGCCAGCAGCGTACGCGGGGACAGCTCCTATGGCTACACCTTC.

The gene calls are TRBV5-6 and TRBJ2-1, with D possibly being TRBD2 (6 bases). The CDR3 sequence is 13 residues long. CDR1 SGHDT and CDR2 YYEEEE come from the germline V gene. V lost 2 bases, J lost 4 bases, and 7 bases lay in between. CDR3 region: CASSLGGYNEQFF. For the CDR3, the DNA is TGTGCCAGCAGCTTAGGAGGGTACAATGAGCAGTTCTTC.

The V call is TRBV19, the J call TRBJ2-1; TRBD2 might be the D (6 bases). The V end was cut by 5 bases, the J end by 5 bases, with 13 bases between. The CDR3 covers 14 residues. Germline V gives CDR1 LNHDA, CDR2 SQIVND (reference sequence). The CDR3 protein is CASSHRDSNNEQFF. The CDR3 DNA sequence: TGTGCCAGTAGTCACCGGGACTCTAACAATGAGCAGTTCTTC. Complete variable domain (other parts from reference TRBV19 and TRBJ2-1): DGGITQSPKYLFRKEGQNVTLSCEQNLNHDAMYWYRQDPGQGLRLIYYSQIVNDFQKGDIAEGYSVSREKKESFPLTVTSAQKNPTAFYLCASSHRDSNNEQFFGPGTRLTVL.

The chain combines TRBV5-1 with TRBJ1-3, with D possibly TRBD1 on 6 matching bases. Germline CDR1 is SGHRS and CDR2 is YFSETQ. This CDR3 has 15 amino acids. The germline V and J ends were trimmed by 4 bases and 0 bases, with 11 bases remaining between them. As DNA, the CDR3 is TGCGCCAGCAGCGGACAGTCTCACTCTGGAAACACCATATATTTT. This codes for CASSGQSHSGNTIYF.

The chain couples TRBV11-2 to TRBJ2-1; D is undetermined. CDR3 length: 17 amino acids. CDR1 SGHAT and CDR2 FQNNGV come from the germline V gene. V lost 5 bases and J lost 6, with 23 bases in between. In nucleotides, the CDR3 is TGTGCCAGCAGCGGTGAGGAAGCCGGAGCCGTCATCAATGAGCAGTTCTTC. It specifies CASSGEEAGAVINEQFF.

The CDR3 DNA follows: TGTGCCAGCAGTTACGACAGACTAGCGGGAGAGACCCAGTACTTC. Its translation is CASSYDRLAGETQYF. V and J are TRBV6-2 or TRBV6-3 and TRBJ2-5; TRBD2 agrees at 10 bases. The V and J ends lost 2 bases and 4 bases, in that order; junction bases with no gene match: 4. CDR1 MNHEY and CDR2 SVGEGT come from the germline V gene. The CDR3 is 15 amino acids.

This clone was observed a few times. The gene calls are TRBV12-3 or TRBV12-4 and TRBJ1-5; 7 bases fit TRBD1. The CDR3 spans 13 residues. V was pared by 6 bases and J by 5 bases, with 4 bases of the junction left unmatched. The CDR3 nucleotides are TGTGCCAGCAGCATGGGACAGCATCAGCCCCAGCATTTT. Encoded protein: CASSMGQHQPQHF.

As regards this clone: This sample also contains other DNA sequences that code for the same CDR3. The chain is built from TRBV7-9 and TRBJ1-1, with 7 bases fitting TRBD1. The V and J ends lost 5 bases and 0 bases, in that order; junction bases with no gene match: 3. Germline CDR1 is SEHNR and CDR2 is FQNEAQ (reference sequence). The CDR3 runs 14 residues. The CDR3 loop reads CASSLGQLNTEAFF. CDR3 DNA sequence: TGTGCCAGCAGCCTGGGACAGTTGAACACTGAAGCTTTCTTT.

The rearrangement uses TRBV7-8 and TRBJ1-4; a possible D gene is TRBD1 (6 bases). Germline CDR1 and CDR2: SGHVS and FQNEAQ. The CDR3 is 16 amino acids. Trimming took 6 bases from V and 3 from J, leaving 17 bases between them. CDR3 loop: CASSLQGGWANEKLFF. The CDR3 nucleotides read TGTGCCAGCAGTTTACAGGGAGGTTGGGCTAATGAAAAACTGTTTTTT.

The chain is built from TRBV28 and TRBJ1-1, with a possible D match to TRBD1 (5 bases). V shed 7 bases and J shed 4 bases, with 13 bases lying between them. CDR3 length: 13 amino acids. Germline values: CDR1 MDHEN, CDR2 SYDVKM. The DNA of the CDR3 is TGTGCCAGCACCACTGGGGGGTCCACTGAAGCTTTCTTT. Protein: CASTTGGSTEAFF. Complete variable domain (other parts from reference TRBV28 and TRBJ1-1): DVKVTQSSRYLVKRTGEKVFLECVQDMDHENMFWYRQDPGLGLRLIYFSYDVKMKEKGDIPEGYSVSREKKERFSLILESASTNQTSMYLCASTTGGSTEAFFGQGTRLTVV.

This clone was picked up one time. The chain employs TRBV7-3 and TRBJ2-7, with 7 bases fitting TRBD1. CDR1 and CDR2 from the germline V gene are SGHTA and FQGTGA. CDR3 length: 13 residues. V shed 4 bases, J shed 6 bases, and the junction held 6 bases outside the gene matches. The DNA of the CDR3 is TGTGCCAGCAGCTCGACACAGGGGAGCGAGCAGTACTTC. Protein product: CASSSTQGSEQYF.

This clone was seen only once. The chain employs TRBV7-9 and TRBJ2-1; 11 bases fit TRBD2. The germline V gene has CDR1 SEHNR and CDR2 FQNEAQ (reference sequence). V gave up 5 bases and J gave up 6 bases; unmatched junction bases: 6. The CDR3 consists of 15 residues. The CDR3 sequence: CASSQLAGALNEQFF. The CDR3 region has the DNA TGTGCCAGCAGCCAACTAGCGGGAGCCCTCAATGAGCAGTTCTTC.

The chain combines TRBV27 with TRBJ1-3; perhaps TRBD1 as D (5 bases). The V and J ends lost 7 bases and 0 bases respectively, with 13 bases between them. The CDR3 sequence is 15 residues long. CDR1 is MNHEY, CDR2 SMNVEV, per germline (reference sequence). The DNA of the CDR3 is TGTGCCAGCATTGGTTGGGGGGTCTCTGGAAACACCATATATTTT. It is translated as CASIGWGVSGNTIYF.

The chain carries TRBV21-1 and TRBJ1-3; TRBD1, the D gene given by the table, was not confirmed from the DNA. TRBV21-1 is a pseudogene segment. CDR3 length: 15 residues. The DNA for the CDR3 is TGTGCCAGCAGCCGAATCCCAGGGGAGGGAAACACCATATATTTT. Translating it yields CASSRIPGEGNTIYF.

The chain recombines TRBV3-1 (or the pseudogene TRBV3-2) with TRBJ1-2, with unresolved D. Germline CDR1 reads LGHDT; CDR2 reads YNNKEL (reference sequence). The V end lost 4 bases, the J end lost 4 bases, and 13 bases lay between the germline ends. The CDR3 extends over 14 amino acids. The CDR3 sequence: CASSPRTGGYGYTF. The CDR3 DNA reads as TGTGCCAGCAGCCCGAGGACTGGCGGCTATGGCTACACCTTC.

The V gene is TRBV5-4, the J gene TRBJ2-1, with a tentative D call TRBD1 (5 bases). With 4 bases removed from V and 0 bases from J, the gap between germline ends came to 11 bases. Germline lookup yields CDR1 SGHNT and CDR2 YYREEE (reference sequence). CDR3 size: 15 residues. This chain's CDR3 is CASSGASSSYNEQFF. CDR3 nucleotides: TGTGCCAGCAGCGGGGCATCGAGCTCCTACAATGAGCAGTTCTTC.

The J gene is TRBJ1-1, the V gene TRBV3-1 (or the pseudogene TRBV3-2); D remains unclear. Trimming cost V 4 bases and J 1 base, with 10 bases left between them. This CDR3 region has 14 residues. Germline-derived CDR1 and CDR2 are LGHDT and YNNKEL (reference sequence). The CDR3 DNA sequence: TGTGCCAGCAGCCGTCGTGAAGCGAACACTGAAGCTTTCTTT. This encodes CASSRREANTEAFF.